This T cell receptor beta chain was found in a study of vaccination and CD4 T cells after COVID-19. The V gene lost 4 bases and the J gene lost 0 bases, with 14 bases spanning the gap. The CDR3 is made up of 17 amino acids. CDR1 SGHKS and CDR2 YYEKEE come from the germline V gene (reference sequence). Treatment reported: roughly 11-day PBMC culture with coronavirus spike peptide pools or control peptides (ViraFEST assay). The unexposed donor provided CD4+ T cells, which were taken before the COVID-19 pandemic (2011-2018). ViraFEST expanded antigen-specific T cells with peptide pools, then sequenced TCRs. As to this clonotype: What it binds is unknown.

Scientists ran DNA taken from cultured CD4+ T cells through the Oncomine TCR Beta short-read assay for sequencing. DNA came from CD4+ T cells after culture. Each CDR3 protein gets one entry after TCRdb re-called the PCR reads with MiXCR. The sample has approximately 5,700 distinct CDR3 sequences, around a quarter seen once; the top ten hold roughly 20%. Source material: CD4+ T cells from blood, cultured in vitro. The clonotype originates from a human donor in good health. V usage is TRBV5-5 and J usage is TRBJ2-6; TRBD1 is a possible D gene (5 bases). CDR3 nucleotides: TGTGCCAGCAGCCTCCCGACAGACAGCTCTGGGGCCAACGTCCTGACTTTC. Protein sequence: CASSLPTDSSGANVLTF.